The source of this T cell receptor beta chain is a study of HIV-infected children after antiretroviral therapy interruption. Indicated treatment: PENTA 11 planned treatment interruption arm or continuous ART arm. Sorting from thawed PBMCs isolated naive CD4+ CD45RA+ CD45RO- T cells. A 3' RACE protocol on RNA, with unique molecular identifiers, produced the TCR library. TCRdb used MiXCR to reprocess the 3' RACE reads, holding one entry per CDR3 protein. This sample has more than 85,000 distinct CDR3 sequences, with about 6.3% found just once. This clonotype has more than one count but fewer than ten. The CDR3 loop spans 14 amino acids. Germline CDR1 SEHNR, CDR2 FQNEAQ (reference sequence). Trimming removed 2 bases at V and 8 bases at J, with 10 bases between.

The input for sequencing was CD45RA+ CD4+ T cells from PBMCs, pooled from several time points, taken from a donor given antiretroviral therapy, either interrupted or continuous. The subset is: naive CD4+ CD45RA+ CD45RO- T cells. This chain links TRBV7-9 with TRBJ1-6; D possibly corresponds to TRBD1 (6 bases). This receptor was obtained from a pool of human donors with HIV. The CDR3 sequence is CASSLTGKDSPLHF. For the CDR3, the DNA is TGTGCCAGCAGCTTAACAGGGAAGGATTCACCCCTCCACTTT. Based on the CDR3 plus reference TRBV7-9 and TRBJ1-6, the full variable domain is DTGVSQNPRHKITKRGQNVTFRCDPISEHNRLYWYRQTLGQGPEFLTYFQNEAQLEKSRLLSDRFSAERPKGSFSTLEIQRTEQGDSAMYLCASSLTGKDSPLHFGNGTRLTVT.